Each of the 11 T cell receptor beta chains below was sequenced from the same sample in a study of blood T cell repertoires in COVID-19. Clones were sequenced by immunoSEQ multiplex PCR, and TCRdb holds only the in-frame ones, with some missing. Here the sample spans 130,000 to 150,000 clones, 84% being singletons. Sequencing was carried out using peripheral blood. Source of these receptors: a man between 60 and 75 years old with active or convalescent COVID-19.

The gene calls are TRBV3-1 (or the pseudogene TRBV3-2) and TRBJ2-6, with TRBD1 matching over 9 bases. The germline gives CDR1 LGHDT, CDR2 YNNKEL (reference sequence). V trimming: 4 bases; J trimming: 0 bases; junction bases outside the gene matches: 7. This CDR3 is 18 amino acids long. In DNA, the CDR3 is TGTGCCAGCAGCCCGAGGACAGGGGAACCCTCTGGGGCCAACGTCCTGACTTTC. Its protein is CASSPRTGEPSGANVLTF.

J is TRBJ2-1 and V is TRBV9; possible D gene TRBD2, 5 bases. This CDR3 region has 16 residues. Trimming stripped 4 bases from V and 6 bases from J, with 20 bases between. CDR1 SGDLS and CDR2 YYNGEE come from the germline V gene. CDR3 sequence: CASSSQRVVSSNEQFF. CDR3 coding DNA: TGTGCCAGCAGCTCACAGAGGGTGGTTTCTTCCAATGAGCAGTTCTTC.

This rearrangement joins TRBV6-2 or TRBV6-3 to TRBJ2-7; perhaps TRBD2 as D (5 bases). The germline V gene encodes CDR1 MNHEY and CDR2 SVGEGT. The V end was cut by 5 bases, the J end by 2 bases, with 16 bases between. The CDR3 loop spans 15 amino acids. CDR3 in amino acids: CASSPTIYLTYEQYV. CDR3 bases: TGTGCCAGCAGTCCGACTATCTACTTAACCTACGAGCAGTACGTC.

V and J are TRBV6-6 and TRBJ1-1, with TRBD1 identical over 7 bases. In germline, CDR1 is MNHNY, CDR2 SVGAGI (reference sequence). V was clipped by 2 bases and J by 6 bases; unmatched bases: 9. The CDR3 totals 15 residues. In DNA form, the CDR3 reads TGTGCCAGCAGTTACCCGACAGGGAATTCGCCTGAAGCTTTCTTT. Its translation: CASSYPTGNSPEAFF.

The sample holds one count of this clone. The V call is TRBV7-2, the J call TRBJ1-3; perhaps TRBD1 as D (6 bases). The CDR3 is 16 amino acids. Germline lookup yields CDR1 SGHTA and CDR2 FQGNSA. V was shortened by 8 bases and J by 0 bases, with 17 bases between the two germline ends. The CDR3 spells CASSGQGRRSGNTIYF. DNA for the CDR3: TGTGCCAGCTCGGGGCAGGGGCGACGCTCTGGAAACACCATATATTTT.

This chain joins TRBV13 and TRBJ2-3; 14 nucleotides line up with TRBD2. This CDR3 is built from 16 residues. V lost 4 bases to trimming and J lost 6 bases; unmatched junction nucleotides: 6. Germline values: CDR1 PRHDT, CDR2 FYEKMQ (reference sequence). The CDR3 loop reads CASSSTGTSGSDTQYF. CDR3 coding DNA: TGTGCCAGCAGCTCTACCGGGACTAGCGGGAGCGATACGCAGTATTTT.

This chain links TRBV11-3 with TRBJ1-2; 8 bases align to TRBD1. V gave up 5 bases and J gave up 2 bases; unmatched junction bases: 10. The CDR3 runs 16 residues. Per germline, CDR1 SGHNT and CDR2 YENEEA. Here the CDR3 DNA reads TGTGCCAGCAGCCCGGGGACAGGCAACTTAAACTATGGCTACACCTTC. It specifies CASSPGTGNLNYGYTF. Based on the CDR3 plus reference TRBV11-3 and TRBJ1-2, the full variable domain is EAGVVQSPRYKIIEKKQPVAFWCNPISGHNTLYWYLQNLGQGPELLIRYENEEAVDDSQLPKDRFSAERLKGVDSTLKIQPAELGDSAVYLCASSPGTGNLNYGYTFGSGTRLTVV.

The CDR3 region is CASSLSHGGDRANYGYTF. The DNA of the CDR3 is TGTGCCAGCAGCTTATCTCATGGGGGGGACAGGGCTAACTATGGCTACACCTTC. V is TRBV7-9 and J is TRBJ1-2; 9 bases match TRBD1. The CDR3 is 18 amino acids. J lost 0 bases, V lost 2 bases, and 10 bases had no gene match. Germline-derived CDR1 and CDR2 are SEHNR and FQNEAQ (reference sequence).

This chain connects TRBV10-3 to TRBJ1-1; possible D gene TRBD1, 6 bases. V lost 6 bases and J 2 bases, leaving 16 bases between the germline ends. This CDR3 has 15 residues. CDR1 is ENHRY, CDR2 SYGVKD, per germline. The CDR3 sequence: CAISPTGIDNTEAFF. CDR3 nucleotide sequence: TGTGCCATCAGCCCAACAGGGATTGATAACACTGAAGCTTTCTTT.

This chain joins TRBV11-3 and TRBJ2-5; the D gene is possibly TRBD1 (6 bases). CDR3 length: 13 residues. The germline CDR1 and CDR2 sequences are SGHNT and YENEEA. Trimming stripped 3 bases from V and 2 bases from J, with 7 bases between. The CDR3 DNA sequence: TGTGCCAGCAGCTTCAGGGGACAAGAGACCCAGTACTTC. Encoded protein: CASSFRGQETQYF.

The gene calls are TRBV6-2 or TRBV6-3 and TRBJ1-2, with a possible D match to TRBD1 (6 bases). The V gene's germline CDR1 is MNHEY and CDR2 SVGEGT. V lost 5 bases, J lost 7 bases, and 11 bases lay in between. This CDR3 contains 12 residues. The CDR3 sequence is CASSTGMAGYTF. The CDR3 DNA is TGTGCCAGCAGTACAGGGATGGCTGGCTACACCTTC.